The TCR beta chain under discussion was sequenced for a study of vaccination and CD4 T cells after COVID-19. Remarks on this clonotype: Its antigen is as yet unknown.

Treatment specified: roughly 11-day PBMC culture with coronavirus spike peptide pools or control peptides (ViraFEST assay). Unexposed donor CD4+ T cells predated the COVID-19 pandemic, collected 2011-2018. T cells were expanded with peptide pools, and expanded clonotypes were identified by TCR sequencing. The authors swapped half the medium for fresh IL-2 medium on days 3 and 7. Probing of unexposed-donor CD4+ T cells with SARS-CoV-2 S/N and four cold-coronavirus spikes was done, cells permitting. The germline V and J ends were trimmed by 5 bases and 10 bases, with 9 bases remaining between them. The germline V gene encodes CDR1 MNHNS and CDR2 SASEGT. The CDR3 totals 11 residues. Sequenced with the Oncomine TCR Beta short-read assay was DNA taken from cultured CD4+ T cells. Once CD4+ T cells had been cultured, genomic DNA was extracted from them. One entry per CDR3 protein results from TCRdb running MiXCR on the PCR reads. The table lists thousands of distinct CDR3 sequences, over 35% of them singletons.

The chain employs TRBV6-1 and TRBJ2-1, with a tentative D call TRBD1 (6 bases). The TCR originated in a human donor in good health. Material: CD4+ T cells from blood, cultured in vitro. The CDR3 coding sequence is TGTGCCAGCAGTAATACAGGGGAGCAGTTCTTC. This sequence encodes CASSNTGEQFF.